Presented here are 25 T cell receptor beta chains from one specimen sequenced in a study of blood T cell repertoires in COVID-19. This table comes from immunoSEQ multiplex PCR, and its TCRdb copy is limited to in-frame clones, with some not included. Of around 320,000 clones in the sample, 75% to 85% were seen once. Sequenced sample: peripheral blood. These receptors were obtained from a human donor in a cohort sampled during active COVID-19.

This clone was seen once. The CDR3 sequence is CASSLIAGGHNEKLFF. CDR3 DNA: TGTGCCAGCAGCTTAATAGCGGGCGGGCATAATGAAAAACTGTTTTTT. This chain uses TRBV7-9 with TRBJ1-4, with D hard to call. V lost 2 bases, J lost 4 bases, and 14 bases lay in between. Germline values: CDR1 SEHNR, CDR2 FQNEAQ (reference sequence). The CDR3 loop spans 16 amino acids. Full variable domain (outside the CDR3, taken from reference TRBV7-9 and TRBJ1-4): DTGVSQNPRHKITKRGQNVTFRCDPISEHNRLYWYRQTLGQGPEFLTYFQNEAQLEKSRLLSDRFSAERPKGSFSTLEIQRTEQGDSAMYLCASSLIAGGHNEKLFFGSGTQLSVL.

Many counts were recorded for this clone. This chain joins TRBV2 and TRBJ1-2; TRBD1 aligns across 10 bases. The CDR3 runs to 14 residues. CDR1 and CDR2 from the germline V gene are SNHLY and FYNNEI. V gave up 7 bases and J gave up 6 bases; unmatched junction bases: 8. The CDR3 loop reads CASISGQGIDGYTF. In DNA form, the CDR3 reads TGTGCCAGCATATCGGGACAGGGGATAGATGGCTACACCTTC.

The V call is TRBV12-5, the J call TRBJ2-7, with D possibly TRBD1 on 5 matching bases. Germline V lookup: CDR1 LGHNT, CDR2 FRNRAP. The ends were cut back, 1 base at V and 3 bases at J, with 13 bases in the middle. This CDR3 region has 15 residues. Here the CDR3 reads CASGLGAGLIYEQYF. The CDR3 bases are TGTGCTAGTGGTTTGGGAGCAGGGCTTATCTACGAGCAGTACTTC.

This chain connects TRBV11-2 to TRBJ1-1, with no clear D. The V end was cut by 4 bases, the J end by 7 bases, with 19 bases between. From germline, CDR1 is SGHAT and CDR2 FQNNGV. The CDR3 is 15 residues long. The CDR3 DNA is TGTGCCAGCAGCTCTCTGGCGACATTTCCCAATGAAGCTTTCTTT. This gives the protein CASSSLATFPNEAFF.

As for this clone: This sample includes further DNA sequences coding for the same CDR3. The gene calls are TRBV5-1 and TRBJ1-2, with D unclear. V was shortened by 0 bases and J by 5 bases, with 8 bases between the two germline ends. The CDR3 has 13 residues. Germline values: CDR1 SGHRS, CDR2 YFSETQ. The CDR3 nucleotides are TGCGCCAGCAGCTTGGACGGAGGATATGGCTACACCTTC. This translates into CASSLDGGYGYTF.

This chain uses TRBV5-1 with TRBJ1-1; 11 bases map to TRBD1. The CDR3 totals 21 residues. The V and J ends lost 0 bases and 1 base, in that order; junction bases with no gene match: 17. Germline V gene lookup returns CDR1 SGHRS and CDR2 YFSETQ. The CDR3 sequence: CASSLESGQGVFSDPNTEAFF. The CDR3 nucleotides read TGCGCCAGCAGCTTGGAGTCGGGACAGGGGGTTTTTAGCGACCCGAACACTGAAGCTTTCTTT.

This clone was detected only a few times. The CDR3 here is CATQGETYEQYF. CDR3 DNA: TGTGCCACCCAGGGGGAGACCTACGAGCAGTACTTC. This sequence joins TRBV15 and TRBJ2-7, with 7 bases aligning to TRBD1. This CDR3 is built from 12 residues. CDR1 and CDR2 (germline): LNHNV, YYDKDF (reference sequence). The V and J ends lost 8 bases and 2 bases, in that order; junction bases with no gene match: 3.

The chain employs TRBV5-1 and TRBJ1-3, with a tentative D call TRBD1 (6 bases). CDR3 length equals 17 residues. Germline V CDR1 and CDR2: SGHRS, YFSETQ. Trimming pared 0 bases from V and 0 bases from J, leaving 13 bases between. CDR3 loop: CASSLVAGDTSGNTIYF. The CDR3 coding sequence is TGCGCCAGCAGCTTGGTTGCAGGGGATACCTCTGGAAACACCATATATTTT. Full variable domain (remainder filled in from reference TRBV5-1 and TRBJ1-3): KAGVTQTPRYLIKTRGQQVTLSCSPISGHRSVSWYQQTPGQGLQFLFEYFSETQRNKGNFPGRFSGRQFSNSRSEMNVSTLELGDSALYLCASSLVAGDTSGNTIYFGEGSWLTVV.

Comments on this clone: The sample contains more than one DNA sequence encoding this CDR3. This chain uses TRBV6-1 with TRBJ1-5, with D perhaps TRBD1 (5 bases). In germline, CDR1 is MNHNS, CDR2 SASEGT. Deletions cut 2 bases from V and 7 bases from J, with 9 bases between. This CDR3 has 13 residues. CDR3 sequence: CASSEQGGQPQHF. The CDR3 DNA sequence: TGTGCCAGCAGTGAACAGGGTGGCCAGCCCCAGCATTTT.

The gene calls are TRBV7-3 and TRBJ2-2, with no clear D. The V end lost 5 bases, the J end lost 0 bases, and 10 bases lay between the germline ends. This CDR3 comprises 15 residues. CDR1 is SGHTA, CDR2 FQGTGA, per germline. The CDR3 DNA sequence: TGTGCCAGCAGCGTCGTGGGCGCGAACACCGGGGAGCTGTTTTTT. It yields the protein CASSVVGANTGELFF. Combining the CDR3 with reference TRBV7-3 and TRBJ2-2 gives the whole variable domain GAGVSQTPSNKVTEKGKYVELRCDPISGHTALYWYRQSLGQGPEFLIYFQGTGAADDSGLPNDRFFAVRPEGSVSTLKIQRTERGDSAVYLCASSVVGANTGELFFGEGSRLTVL.

The chain combines TRBV15 with TRBJ2-3; D perhaps matches TRBD1 (5 bases). With 4 bases removed from V and 1 base from J, the gap between germline ends came to 9 bases. Germline-derived CDR1 and CDR2 are LNHNV and YYDKDF (reference sequence). The length of the CDR3 is 14 residues. CDR3 DNA sequence: TGTGCCACCAGCAACCAGGGTGGCACAGATACGCAGTATTTT. This encodes CATSNQGGTDTQYF.

The chain couples TRBV9 to TRBJ1-1; 7 positions agree with TRBD1. The CDR3 consists of 16 residues. CDR1 is SGDLS and CDR2 is YYNGEE in the germline V gene. V lost 4 bases and J lost 0; bases outside the gene matches: 9. The CDR3 DNA reads as TGTGCCAGCAGCTCCCGGACAGGTTCCATGAACACTGAAGCTTTCTTT. This translates into CASSSRTGSMNTEAFF.

This CDR3 is CASSPGTGGYTEAFF. The CDR3 DNA sequence: TGTGCCAGCAGCCCCGGGACAGGGGGCTACACTGAAGCTTTCTTT. The V call is TRBV7-2, the J call TRBJ1-1; 12 bases align to TRBD1. With 5 bases clipped from V and 3 bases from J, the junction kept 4 bases outside the gene matches. This CDR3 contains 15 residues. The germline gives CDR1 SGHTA, CDR2 FQGNSA.

V and J are TRBV2 and TRBJ1-2, with D perhaps TRBD1 (5 bases). V was clipped by 8 bases and J by 1 base, with 17 bases between them. Germline-derived CDR1 and CDR2 are SNHLY and FYNNEI. The CDR3 loop spans 15 amino acids. CDR3 sequence: CASFAQQEINYGYTF. The CDR3 nucleotides are TGTGCCAGCTTTGCGCAACAGGAGATTAACTATGGCTACACCTTC.

The rearrangement joins TRBV27 to TRBJ2-1; D may be TRBD1 (6 bases). The CDR3 runs to 15 residues. The germline V gene encodes CDR1 MNHEY and CDR2 SMNVEV (reference sequence). Trimming shortened V by 5 bases and J by 3 bases, and 14 bases separated the two germline ends. As DNA, the CDR3 is TGTGCCAGCAGTCCCTCCGGGACATACTACAATGAGCAGTTCTTC. This codes for CASSPSGTYYNEQFF.

The rearrangement joins TRBV29-1 to TRBJ2-7; D is perhaps TRBD2 (6 bases). The V gene lost 1 base and the J gene lost 3 bases, with 13 bases spanning the gap. The CDR3 has 14 amino acids. Germline-derived CDR1 and CDR2 are SQVTM and ANQGSEA. The CDR3 DNA reads TGCAGCGTTGAAGCGGGACGGGGACTCTACGAGCAGTACTTC. Residues: CSVEAGRGLYEQYF.

The chain is built from TRBV19 and TRBJ2-7, with a possible D match to TRBD2 (5 bases). Trimming shortened V by 3 bases and J by 5 bases, and 11 bases separated the two germline ends. Germline-derived CDR1 and CDR2 are LNHDA and SQIVND (reference sequence). This CDR3 has 13 amino acids. The CDR3 DNA follows: TGTGCCAGTAGTATGGACGAGGAGGACGAGCAGTACTTC. Translation: CASSMDEEDEQYF. Based on the CDR3 plus reference TRBV19 and TRBJ2-7, the full variable domain is DGGITQSPKYLFRKEGQNVTLSCEQNLNHDAMYWYRQDPGQGLRLIYYSQIVNDFQKGDIAEGYSVSREKKESFPLTVTSAQKNPTAFYLCASSMDEEDEQYFGPGTRLTVT.

This clone has just a few counts. J is TRBJ1-1 and V is TRBV19; D might be TRBD1 (6 bases). Between the trimmed V and J ends, which lost 3 bases and 0 bases, there was a span of 11 bases. The CDR3 covers 15 residues. Per germline, CDR1 LNHDA and CDR2 SQIVND (reference sequence). The CDR3 reads CASSIWTAMNTEAFF. CDR3 nucleotide sequence: TGTGCCAGTAGTATCTGGACAGCTATGAACACTGAAGCTTTCTTT. The whole variable domain, remainder taken from reference TRBV19 and TRBJ1-1, is DGGITQSPKYLFRKEGQNVTLSCEQNLNHDAMYWYRQDPGQGLRLIYYSQIVNDFQKGDIAEGYSVSREKKESFPLTVTSAQKNPTAFYLCASSIWTAMNTEAFFGQGTRLTVV.

The rearrangement links TRBV7-3 to TRBJ2-1, with 7 bases matching TRBD1. Germline trimming cut 4 bases from V and 6 bases from J; bases unmatched to any gene: 3. CDR1 and CDR2 (germline): SGHTA, FQGTGA. The CDR3 loop spans 13 amino acids. The CDR3 reads CASSSNRGNEQFF. The CDR3 region has the DNA TGTGCCAGCAGCTCCAACAGGGGCAATGAGCAGTTCTTC.

The V call is TRBV14, the J call TRBJ1-2; the D is unclear. Germline V lookup: CDR1 SGHDN, CDR2 FVKESK. V shed 0 bases and J shed 6 bases, with 20 bases lying between them. The CDR3 runs to 17 residues. In DNA form, the CDR3 reads TGTGCCAGCAGCCAAGAGTGGCCTCTAGGAGGTTCCCATGGCTACACCTTC. As protein: CASSQEWPLGGSHGYTF.

The chain couples TRBV11-3 to TRBJ2-1; the D gene is possibly TRBD2 (6 bases). CDR1 is SGHNT and CDR2 is YENEEA in the germline V gene. The CDR3 has 15 amino acids. The ends were cut back, 3 bases at V and 0 bases at J, with 9 bases in the middle. The CDR3 reads CASSFGGSSYNEQFF. CDR3 sequence (DNA): TGTGCCAGCAGCTTTGGGGGGAGCTCCTACAATGAGCAGTTCTTC.

The chain recombines TRBV6-2 or TRBV6-3 with TRBJ2-1; tentatively, D is TRBD2 (5 bases). CDR3 size: 17 residues. The germline CDR1 and CDR2 sequences are MNHEY and SVGEGT. Trimming shortened V by 0 bases and J by 3 bases, and 15 bases separated the two germline ends. The CDR3 nucleotides read TGTGCCAGCAGTTACTCGTCCCCCAGCGGAATCTACAATGAGCAGTTCTTC. Its translation is CASSYSSPSGIYNEQFF.

This clone appeared once. V usage is TRBV7-9 and J usage is TRBJ2-7; a possible D gene is TRBD1 (5 bases). With 5 bases removed from V and 3 bases from J, the gap between germline ends came to 20 bases. The CDR3 consists of 16 residues. Germline V gene data show CDR1 as SEHNR and CDR2 as FQNEAQ (reference sequence). The CDR3 DNA reads as TGTGCCAGCAGCCCCGAACAGGAAGGGATTTACTACGAGCAGTACTTC. Its protein product is CASSPEQEGIYYEQYF.

CDR3 sequence: CASRPGTGDTGELFF. Here the CDR3 DNA reads TGTGCCAGCAGACCCGGGACAGGGGACACCGGGGAGCTGTTTTTT. V gene TRBV6-6 combines with J gene TRBJ2-2, with 10 bases identical to TRBD1. V shed 6 bases and J 3 bases; nucleotides not matched to a gene: 4. The germline CDR1 and CDR2 sequences are MNHNY and SVGAGI (reference sequence). This CDR3 is 15 amino acids long.

This rearrangement joins TRBV5-1 to TRBJ2-1; D unresolved. Looked up from germline, CDR1 is SGHRS and CDR2 is YFSETQ. The germline V and J ends were trimmed by 1 base and 3 bases, with 5 bases remaining between them. This CDR3 has 13 residues. The chain's CDR3 is CASSLPGYNEQFF. The CDR3 nucleotides read TGCGCCAGCAGCTTGCCAGGCTACAATGAGCAGTTCTTC.